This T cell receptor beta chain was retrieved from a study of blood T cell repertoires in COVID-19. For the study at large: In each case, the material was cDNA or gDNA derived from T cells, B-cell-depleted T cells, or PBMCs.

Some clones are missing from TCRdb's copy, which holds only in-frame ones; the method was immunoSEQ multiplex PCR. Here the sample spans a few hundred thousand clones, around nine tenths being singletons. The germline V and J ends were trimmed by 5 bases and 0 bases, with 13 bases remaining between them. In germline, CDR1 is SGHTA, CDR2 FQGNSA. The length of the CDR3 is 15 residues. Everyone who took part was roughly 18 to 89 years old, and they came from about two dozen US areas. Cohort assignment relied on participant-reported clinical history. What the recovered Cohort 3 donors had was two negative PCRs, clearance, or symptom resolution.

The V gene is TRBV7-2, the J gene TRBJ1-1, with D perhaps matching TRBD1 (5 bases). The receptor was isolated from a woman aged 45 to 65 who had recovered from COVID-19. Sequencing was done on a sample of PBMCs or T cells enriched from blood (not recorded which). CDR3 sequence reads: CASSPQGFMNTEAFF. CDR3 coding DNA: TGTGCCAGCAGCCCTCAGGGCTTCATGAACACTGAAGCTTTCTTT. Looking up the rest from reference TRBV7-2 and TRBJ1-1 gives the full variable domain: GAGVSQSPSNKVTEKGKDVELRCDPISGHTALYWYRQSLGQGLEFLIYFQGNSAPDKSGLPSDRFSAERTGGSVSTLTIQRTQQEDSAVYLCASSPQGFMNTEAFFGQGTRLTVV.